This T cell receptor beta chain comes out of a study of blood T cell repertoires in COVID-19. Study as a whole: Collection of acute and convalescent COVID-19 samples took place in the United States, Italy and Spain.

Repertoires were generated with immunoSEQ multiplex PCR, while TCRdb's copy carries only in-frame clones and drops some. The table includes about 260,000 clones, roughly 88% detected once. CDR1 KGHSH and CDR2 LQKENI come from the germline V gene. The CDR3 extends over 14 amino acids. The V end lost 0 bases, the J end lost 1 base, and 6 bases lay between the germline ends. Participants came from around 25 US areas, aged about 18 to 89 years. This clone was counted a single time. Sequenced sample: PBMCs or T cells enriched from blood (not recorded which). The rearrangement links TRBV18 to TRBJ1-1; D is uncertain. This receptor was obtained from a woman in her thirties or forties with acute COVID-19. The CDR3 sequence: CASSPPNGNTEAFF. CDR3 in DNA: TGTGCCAGCTCACCACCGAACGGGAACACTGAAGCTTTCTTT. The whole variable domain, remainder taken from reference TRBV18 and TRBJ1-1, is NAGVMQNPRHLVRRRGQEARLRCSPMKGHSHVYWYRQLPEEGLKFMVYLQKENIIDESGMPKERFSAEFPKEGPSILRIQQVVRGDSAAYFCASSPPNGNTEAFFGQGTRLTVV.